This T cell receptor (beta chain) was captured by sequencing in a study of control samples from healthy donors and cancer patients. This clone turned up a few times. The germline V gene encodes CDR1 SNHLY and CDR2 FYNNEI. The CDR3 is 15 residues long. The J segment lost 3 bases and the V segment lost 5 bases, leaving 4 bases of the junction unmatched. TCRdb's table, derived via immunoSEQ multiplex PCR, lists solely in-frame clones and lacks some. The profile shows 150,000 to 200,000 clones, roughly 89% of them singletons. The J gene is TRBJ2-2, the V gene TRBV2; 9 bases map to TRBD2. The sequenced material came from blood. The receptor was isolated from a woman aged 30 to 39 in good health. The DNA for the CDR3 is TGTGCCAGCAGTAGTAGCGGGAGTTACACCGGGGAGCTGTTTTTT. Protein: CASSSSGSYTGELFF.